The T cell receptor beta chain described here comes from a study of neoadjuvant nivolumab and ipilimumab in lung cancer. Germline CDR1 and CDR2: SEHNR and FQNEAQ (reference sequence). The CDR3 contains 14 residues. Trimming left V 5 bases short and J 3 bases short, with 14 bases between. Assay: immunoSEQ multiplex PCR; the TCRdb copy retains only in-frame clones and omits some. Among some 20,000 clones listed, roughly 79% were seen once. Study results and limitations: Only two of four nivolumab-treated tumors gained richness and clonality by surgery.

About this clone itself: Its specificity is not known.

This receptor was identified in an adult with non-small cell lung cancer. This sample comprised tumor tissue, obtained after neoadjuvant nivolumab, alone or with ipilimumab, at or shortly before surgery. This rearrangement joins TRBV7-9 to TRBJ2-7, with a possible D match to TRBD1 (6 bases). The CDR3 DNA sequence: TGTGCCAGCAGCCTTACAGGGCCCAGCTACGAGCAGTACTTC. Translated: CASSLTGPSYEQYF.